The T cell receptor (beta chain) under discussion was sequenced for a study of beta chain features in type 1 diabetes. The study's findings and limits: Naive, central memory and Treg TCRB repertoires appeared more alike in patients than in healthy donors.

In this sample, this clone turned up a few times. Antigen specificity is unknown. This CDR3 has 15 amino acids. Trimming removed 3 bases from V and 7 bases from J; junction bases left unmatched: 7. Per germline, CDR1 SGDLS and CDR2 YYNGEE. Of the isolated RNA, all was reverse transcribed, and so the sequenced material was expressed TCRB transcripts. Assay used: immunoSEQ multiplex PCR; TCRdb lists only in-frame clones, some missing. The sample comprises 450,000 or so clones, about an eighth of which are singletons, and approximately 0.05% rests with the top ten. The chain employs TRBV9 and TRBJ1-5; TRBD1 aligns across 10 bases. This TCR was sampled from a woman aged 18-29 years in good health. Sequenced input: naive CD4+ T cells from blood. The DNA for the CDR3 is TGTGCCAGCAGCGCGACAGGGGGCAAGGGACAGCCCCAGCATTTT. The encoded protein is CASSATGGKGQPQHF.